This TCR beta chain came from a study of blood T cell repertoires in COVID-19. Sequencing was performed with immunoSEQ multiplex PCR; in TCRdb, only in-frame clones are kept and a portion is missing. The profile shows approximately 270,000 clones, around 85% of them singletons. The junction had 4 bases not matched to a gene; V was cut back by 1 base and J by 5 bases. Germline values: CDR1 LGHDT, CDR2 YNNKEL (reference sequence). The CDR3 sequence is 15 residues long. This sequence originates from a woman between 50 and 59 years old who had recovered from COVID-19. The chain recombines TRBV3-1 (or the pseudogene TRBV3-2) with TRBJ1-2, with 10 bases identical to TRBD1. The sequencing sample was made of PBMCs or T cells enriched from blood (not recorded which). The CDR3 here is CASSQGDRGHYGYTF. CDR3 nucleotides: TGTGCCAGCAGCCAAGGGGACAGGGGACATTATGGCTACACCTTC.